The clone carrying this T cell receptor beta chain was picked up a small number of times. Its matching antigen is unknown. The record originates from a study of response to subunit inactivated influenza vaccine. V was pared by 2 bases and J by 4 bases, with 14 bases between. Germline assignment: CDR1 MNHEY and CDR2 SMNVEV (reference sequence). The CDR3 sequence is 16 residues long. TCRdb re-analysed the RT-PCR reads in MiXCR, keeping a single row per CDR3 protein. The table records a few hundred thousand distinct CDR3 sequences, over 20% of them present only once. Study findings and constraints: The study's authors posited that every seasonal influenza vaccination enlists few new T cells.

The TCR originated in a man between 50 and 69 years old who received an inactivated influenza vaccine. Sequences were derived from PBMCs from blood, sampled roughly 20 months after vaccination. V is TRBV27 and J is TRBJ2-2; no clear D gene. The CDR3 bases are TGTGCCAGCAGTTTAGGGTCGGGTGTGAGCACCGGGGAGCTGTTTTTT. Translation: CASSLGSGVSTGELFF.